Here is one T cell receptor (beta chain) with its context. What it binds is not known. This record comes from a study of cytomegalovirus exposure and HLA in healthy donors. General study points: Reported results showed that the classifier diagnosed cytomegalovirus status with high specificity and sensitivity. Accurate HLA-A and HLA-B prediction from TCR beta sequences was reported for most subjects. Within the data, a cluster of highly shared sequence variants was likely a sequencing artifact.

The CDR3 sequence is 15 residues long. Germline values: CDR1 SNHLY, CDR2 FYNNEI. V lost 4 bases to trimming and J lost 9 bases; unmatched junction nucleotides: 10. PCR used 60 Vbeta primers and 13 Jbeta primers. The table came from immunoSEQ multiplex PCR; TCRdb's copy has only in-frame clones and leaves some out. Of approximately 250,000 clones in the sample, 70% to 90% were seen once. The sequence was collected from a girl aged 2-10 years in good health and CMV-seronegative. The chain employs TRBV2 and TRBJ2-1; 9 nucleotides match TRBD2. Material for sequencing was PBMCs. In DNA form, the CDR3 reads TGTGCCAGCAGTGTGAGGCTAGCGGGAATCGGTGAGCAGTTCTTC. Its protein product is CASSVRLAGIGEQFF.